This T cell receptor beta chain was documented in a study of T cells in localized non-small cell lung cancer (dated by TCRdb to the early 2020s). About the full investigation: The study examined T cell repertoires in approximately 240 patients with early-stage NSCLC and compared tumors with uninvolved tumor-adjacent lungs. All 250 or so NSCLC patients in the cohort were treatment-naive and had localized lung tumors that were resected. A mean age of roughly 64 years was recorded for the NSCLC patients, of whom some 130 were male and 100 to 110 were female.

At diagnosis, tumor, uninvolved tumor-adjacent lung and peripheral blood were collected and then preserved as a mix of FFPE and fresh-frozen material. For TCR repertoire profiling, the blood samples were analyzed as peripheral blood mononuclear cells. For this clone: No antigen is known for it. Base qualities are not at hand, and no much larger clone is one base apart.

On the study overall, not on this receptor specifically: Uninvolved tumor-adjacent lung showed the highest T cell clonality, higher than tumor, which suggests more focused antigenic responses in the uninvolved tumor-adjacent lung. Longer overall survival was associated with higher blood T cell density, whereas shorter survival was associated with higher adjacent-lung clonality. A median of 57 of the top 100 tumor clones were detected in paired uninvolved adjacent lung, and 28 of these tumor clones were also found among the top 100 clones of the paired uninvolved adjacent lung. Because of the exploratory design, TCR variables were selected using unadjusted p-values without false-discovery rate correction. Because multi-region sequencing of the tumors was not done, intratumor heterogeneity could not be ruled out.

The CDR3, from cysteine to phenylalanine, totals 15 residues. Left in the record is the CDR3 DNA by itself, 45 bases read in frame from the first base. V was cut back by 4 bases and J by 4 bases, leaving a gap of 16 bases between them. The germline V gene provides CDR1 SNHLY and CDR2 FYNNEI. TCR beta CDR3 regions were sequenced from DNA using the immunoSEQ Assay. Under the source paper's analysis protocol: To compute T cell density, TCR beta template counts were normalized to usable DNA, which was estimated by amplifying housekeeping genes. Using the preseqR package, richness was estimated by extrapolating to 120,000 templates for tissue samples and 400,000 templates for PBMC samples. Clonality was defined as one minus Pielou's evenness. Tissue-enriched TCRs were identified through differential abundance testing performed on productive amino-acid clonotypes, with a minimum total count of 5 and an alpha of 0.1. The Jaccard Index and the Morisita Overlap Index were used to measure how much the repertoires overlapped between compartments. GLIPH grouped TCR beta CDR3s together with public tetramer-defined viral CDR3s, and a viral motif had to include at least three viral sequences and show V-gene enrichment. TCRdb's version of the immuneACCESS table is confined to in-frame rearrangements and falls short of the full clone set. An unresolved V gene accounts for under half of the shortfall where checked; the remainder is of unknown origin. V and J calls and clone size are as listed in that table; D and trimming were resolved from the DNA. The sample data list about 33,000 clones, and around 87% of these were observed just once. The ten largest clones take up around a sixth of the sample.

The source is a man aged 40-75 years with stage III lung adenocarcinoma. Sample: peripheral blood mononuclear cells, taken before any cancer treatment. The V gene is TRBV2 and the J gene is TRBJ2-5; the D call is possibly TRBD1 or TRBD2, each sharing 5 bases. The nucleotide sequence is given as TGTGCCAGCAGTGCGGGACCTCTATCGGGAGAGACCCAGTACTTC. Its translation is CASSAGPLSGETQYF. Beyond the CDR3, the reference TRBV2 and TRBJ2-5 genes provide the residues; the full variable domain reads: EPEVTQTPSHQVTQMGQEVILRCVPISNHLYFYWYRQILGQKVEFLVSFYNNEISEKSEIFDDQFSVERPDGSNFTLKIRSTKLEDSAMYFCASSAGPLSGETQYFGPGTRLLVL.